This TCR beta chain was sequenced during a study of patients and donors after allogeneic stem cell transplantation. Germline-derived CDR1 and CDR2 are SGHAT and FQNNGV. The CDR3 has 17 amino acids. Deletions cut 5 bases from V and 0 bases from J, with 20 bases between. TCRdb recomputed calls from the RT-PCR reads with MiXCR, one row per CDR3 protein. The top ten clones hold 5% to 6.5% of a sample with about 960,000 distinct CDR3 sequences, about a sixth of them seen once. Sequencing was done on a sample of blood, either unsorted or a sorted T cell fraction (not recorded which). This sequence joins TRBV11-2 and TRBJ2-7; TRBD2 is a possible D gene (5 bases). This clonotype originated in a human donor who was either an allogeneic HSCT recipient or a stem cell or donor lymphocyte infusion donor (not recorded which). It is not recorded whose cells these are; they may come from a transplant donor. The CDR3 DNA is TGTGCCAGCAGCCACCTCGAGGGCGGCCCTACCTCCTACGAGCAGTACTTC. It translates to CASSHLEGGPTSYEQYF.